Listed below are T cell receptor beta chains from one sample, sequenced in a study of T-cell memory formation after mild COVID-19. Each CDR3 protein is one row after TCRdb ran MiXCR on the 5' RACE reads. The data show roughly 600,000 distinct CDR3 sequences, more than 15% seen once. The sequencing sample was made of PBMCs or a T cell subset sorted from them (not recorded which). These receptors all stem from an adult woman who had mild COVID-19 (a few samples of this study predate the infection). Cell type and time point are not known. CDR3s include the opening cysteine and the closing phenylalanine or tryptophan. Fields, in order: clone size, J gene, V gene, D gene, CDR3 DNA, CDR3 protein. A D gene is named only where the DNA matches it firmly. Rows give clone size only sometimes, using once, few, many, or a class for an expanded clone.

>few|TRBJ1-2|TRBV20-1|NA
TGCAGTGCCTCGCAGCGTTACCACTATGGCTACACCTTC
CSASQRYHYGYTF
>NA|TRBJ1-6|TRBV20-1|TRBD1
TGCAGTGCTAGAGATTTGGGACAGAGAAGCTCACCCCTCCACTTT
CSARDLGQRSSPLHF
>NA|TRBJ2-1|TRBV9|NA
TGTGCCAGCAGCGTAATAGGGACTGCCAGCTCCTACAATGAGCAGTTCTTC
CASSVIGTASSYNEQFF
>few|TRBJ2-5|TRBV21-1|NA
TGTGCCAGCAGCTCGACAGGGGGCGAAGAGACCCAGTACTTC
CASSSTGGEETQYF
>few|TRBJ1-1|TRBV5-1|NA
TGCGCCAGCAGCCCCGCCCAGGGTTACACTGAAGCTTTCTTT
CASSPAQGYTEAFF
>NA|TRBJ2-1|TRBV24-1|TRBD2
TGTGCCACCAGTGAAGTTAGCGGGCCCCTCTACAATGAGCAGTTCTTC
CATSEVSGPLYNEQFF
>NA|TRBJ2-1|TRBV7-2|NA
TGTGCCAGCAGCGACCGGGTCGAGGGCTACAATGAGCAGTTCTTC
CASSDRVEGYNEQFF
>few|TRBJ2-7|TRBV9|NA
TGTGCCAGCAGCTCCCGGGACACCTACGAGCAGTACTTC
CASSSRDTYEQYF
>NA|TRBJ2-5|TRBV5-5|TRBD2
TGTGCCAGCAGCTTGAGGGAACCTGGACTAGGGGAGACCCAGTACTTC
CASSLREPGLGETQYF
>NA|TRBJ2-1|TRBV25-1|TRBD2
TGTGCCAGCAGTGAATATTCGGGCGGGAGCCACAATGAGCAGTTCTTC
CASSEYSGGSHNEQFF
>few|TRBJ2-1|TRBV4-3|TRBD2
TGCGCCAGCAGCCAAGATCTCCCTAGCGGATACTACAATGAGCAGTTCTTC
CASSQDLPSGYYNEQFF
>few|TRBJ1-2|TRBV20-1|TRBD1
TGCAGTGCGCCGGACAGGACATCTAACTATGGCTACACCTTC
CSAPDRTSNYGYTF
>NA|TRBJ2-1|TRBV5-1|TRBD1
TGCGCCAGCAGCCCCAGGGGACAGGGTTACAATGAGCAGTTCTTC
CASSPRGQGYNEQFF
>NA|TRBJ2-7|TRBV5-1|NA
TGCGCCAGCAGCTCCGGGACCCGAGGAGACGAGCAGTACTTC
CASSSGTRGDEQYF
>few|TRBJ2-7|TRBV27|TRBD1
TGTGCCAGCAGCCTACAGGGGTACTCCTACGAGCAGTACTTC
CASSLQGYSYEQYF
>few|TRBJ2-2|TRBV4-1|NA
TGCGCCAGCAGCCTCGGCGTCGGTGGCGTAGCCGGGGAGCTGTTTTTT
CASSLGVGGVAGELFF
>NA|TRBJ2-7|TRBV4-3|NA
TGCGCCAGCAGCCAAGCCCTTACCTACGAGCAGTACTTC
CASSQALTYEQYF
>NA|TRBJ2-4|TRBV7-9|NA
TGTGCCAGCAGCCCTCGGACAGACCTAGCCAAAAACATTCAGTACTTC
CASSPRTDLAKNIQYF
>NA|TRBJ2-7|TRBV12-5|TRBD2
TGTGCTAGTGGTTTGGGGGCGGGAGGGCCGGTCGAGCAGTACTTC
CASGLGAGGPVEQYF
>NA|TRBJ1-2|TRBV20-1|NA
TGCAGTGCTAGGGATGGGGGGATCGGCTACACCTTC
CSARDGGIGYTF
>NA|TRBJ2-1|TRBV7-2|TRBD1
TGTGCCAGCAGCAGCCCGGGACAGCGTCACAATAAGCAGTTCTTC
CASSSPGQRHNKQFF
>NA|TRBJ1-2|TRBV5-4|NA
TGTGCCAGCAGCTTGGAGGTCGGGAGCTTTTACACCTTC
CASSLEVGSFYTF
>few|TRBJ2-7|TRBV6-5|TRBD1
TGTGCCAGCAGTACCCGGGACAGGGCTAGGGAGCAGTACTTC
CASSTRDRAREQYF
>few|TRBJ2-6|TRBV20-1|NA
TGCAGTGCTAGAGATACGGGACGGTGGGGCTCTGGGGCCAACGTCCTGACTTTC
CSARDTGRWGSGANVLTF
>NA|TRBJ2-1|TRBV4-1|NA
TGCGCCAGCAGCCAAGACCACGGGATAACTCTTGAGCAGTTCTTC
CASSQDHGITLEQFF
>few|TRBJ2-7|TRBV9|NA
TGTGCCAGCAGCGTACAATCTAGTGGGATCGGGGACGAGCAGTACTTC
CASSVQSSGIGDEQYF
>few|TRBJ2-4|TRBV6-5|TRBD1
TGTGCCAGCAGGTCGACAGGGGCCAAAAACATTCAGTACTTC
CASRSTGAKNIQYF
>NA|TRBJ2-1|TRBV5-4|TRBD1
TGTGCCAGCAGCCCGCTTAACAGGGGTGGCGCCTACAATGAGCATTTCTTC
CASSPLNRGGAYNEHFF
>NA|TRBJ2-5|TRBV7-6|NA
TGTGCCAGCAGCCACAGGACGGGGTTGAAGACCCAGTACTTC
CASSHRTGLKTQYF
>few|TRBJ2-1|TRBV11-2|NA
TGTGCCAGCAGCCCCGGCGGGGTAGGCCATGAGCAGTTCTTC
CASSPGGVGHEQFF
>few|TRBJ2-5|TRBV12-5|NA
TGTGCTAGTGGTCCCGGGGGAGGAGAGACCCAGTACTTC
CASGPGGGETQYF
>NA|TRBJ2-7|TRBV29-1|TRBD1
TGCAGCGCCTTAACCGGGACAGGGCGACTCGAGCAGTACTTC
CSALTGTGRLEQYF
>NA|TRBJ2-3|TRBV3-1|TRBD1
TGTGCCAGCAGCCAATGGTCGACAGGGATAGCTGATACGCAGTATTTT
CASSQWSTGIADTQYF
>few|TRBJ1-1|TRBV7-6|NA
TGTGCCAGCAGCCCGACAGGTAAAGGCGGAACTTTCTTT
CASSPTGKGGTFF
>NA|TRBJ2-1|TRBV27|TRBD2
TGTGCCAGCCGACCGGGACTAGCGCACAGAGTGTACAATGAGCAGTTCTTC
CASRPGLAHRVYNEQFF
>NA|TRBJ2-2|TRBV27|TRBD1
TGTGCCAGCAGTTTATCGACAGGGTCGGGGACCGGGGAGCTGTTTTTT
CASSLSTGSGTGELFF
>NA|TRBJ2-7|TRBV20-1|TRBD2
TGCAGTGCTCGGGGACTAGCGGGAGTATCCTACGAGCAGTACTTC
CSARGLAGVSYEQYF
>NA|TRBJ2-7|TRBV4-3|NA
TGCGCCAGCAGCCATTCCAGACAGGCCTACTACGAGCAGTACTTC
CASSHSRQAYYEQYF
>NA|TRBJ1-2|TRBV4-1|NA
TGCGCCAGCAGCCAAGATTCAGGGTTCTATGGCTACACCTTC
CASSQDSGFYGYTF
>NA|TRBJ2-7|TRBV20-1|NA
TGCAGTGTTTTCCGGGACACTAGTTCCTACGAGCAGTACTTC
CSVFRDTSSYEQYF
>NA|TRBJ2-3|TRBV10-3|NA
TGTGCCATCCGCACAGATACGCAGTATTTT
CAIRTDTQYF
>few|TRBJ2-1|TRBV4-2|TRBD2
TGTGCCAGCAGCCAGGGGACTACCAATGAGCAGTTCTTC
CASSQGTTNEQFF
>few|TRBJ1-1|TRBV29-1|NA
TGCAGCGTTGATCTTGGGGGGAGATTTCACACTGAAGCTTTCTTT
CSVDLGGRFHTEAFF
>few|TRBJ2-5|TRBV7-9|NA
TGTGCCAGCAGCTTCAACCCGGGGGAGACCCAGTACTTC
CASSFNPGETQYF
>NA|TRBJ2-2|TRBV7-2|TRBD1
TGTGCCAGCAGCCCCGTTGGGACAGGGACCGGGGAGCTGTTTTTT
CASSPVGTGTGELFF
>NA|TRBJ1-1|TRBV11-3|NA
TGTGCCAGCAGTCCCGGGGCGAACACTGAAGCTTTCTTT
CASSPGANTEAFF
>NA|TRBJ2-5|TRBV4-2|NA
TGTGCCAGCAGCCAGACTAGTAGAAGCCAAGAGACCCAGTACTTC
CASSQTSRSQETQYF
>few|TRBJ2-4|TRBV7-2|NA
TGTGCCAGCAGCCTAGGTTATCCAGCCCTAGCCAAAAACATTCAGTACTTC
CASSLGYPALAKNIQYF
>few|TRBJ2-2|TRBV24-1|NA
TGTGCCACCAGTGATCCGCGACAGAGGACCGGGGAGCTGTTTTTT
CATSDPRQRTGELFF
>many|TRBJ2-1|TRBV20-1|NA
TGCAGTGCTAGATCTTTGAACTCCTACAATGAGCAGTTCTTC
CSARSLNSYNEQFF
>few|TRBJ1-3|TRBV9|NA
TGTGCCAGCAGCGTCGAACAGGGTTACTCTGGAAACACCATATATTTT
CASSVEQGYSGNTIYF
>few|TRBJ2-3|TRBV18|NA
TGTGCCAGCTCACCAGGGTACCCAGATACGCAGTATTTT
CASSPGYPDTQYF
>NA|TRBJ1-5|TRBV7-7|TRBD1
TGTGCCAGTACTCGAGGGGGCAGCTCTAGCAATCAGCCCCAGCATTTT
CASTRGGSSSNQPQHF
>NA|TRBJ2-3|TRBV25-1|NA
TGTGCCAGCAGTGAACCTTCTGATACGCAGTATTTT
CASSEPSDTQYF
>NA|TRBJ1-1|TRBV19|TRBD1
TGTGCCAGTAGTCCTCGGACAGGGGTGAGAGCTGAAGCTTTCTTT
CASSPRTGVRAEAFF